A single T cell receptor (beta chain) is shown here with its context. This specimen belongs to a study of T cells in Graves' hyperthyroidism and ophthalmopathy. Graves' hyperthyroidism qualified as stable when ophthalmopathy did not progress within 18 months. Germline V lookup: CDR1 MNHNS, CDR2 SASEGT. The CDR3 is made up of 15 amino acids. V lost 6 bases and J lost 1; bases outside the gene matches: 6. It was RNA transcripts that yielded the amplified TCR beta CDR3 regions. The HTBI set primed first-round TCR CDR3 RT-PCR. TCRdb re-called the multiplex PCR reads through MiXCR, storing one row per CDR3 protein. The repertoire holds about 360,000 distinct CDR3 sequences, around 25% seen once, with over 70% in the top ten.

The sequenced sample was blood. J is TRBJ2-7 and V is TRBV6-1, with TRBD1 matching 10 bases. The source is a man aged 50 or older with Graves' hyperthyroidism. The CDR3: CASSDPGQGSYEQYF. In DNA, the CDR3 is TGTGCCAGCAGCGATCCGGGACAGGGGTCCTACGAGCAGTACTTC.